The rows below give T cell receptor beta chains drawn from one sample of a study of CD8 T cells in ankylosing spondylitis. Via MiXCR, TCRdb re-called the 5' RACE reads, giving one row per CDR3 protein. Altogether 220,000 or so distinct CDR3 sequences are present, over 9.5% being singletons, with the ten largest covering under 25%. Sample: blood, either unsorted or a sorted T cell fraction (not recorded which). The receptors were sampled from a male donor with ankylosing spondylitis or in good health (not recorded which). The CDR3 runs from the conserved cysteine through the conserved F or W. D genes are given only for firm matches. Part of the rows lack a size; the others show once, few, many or a class for expanded clones.

-	TRBJ2-7	many	TRBV7-3	TGTGCCAGCAGCTCGTCTACCACCGGGCTACAGTACTTC	CASSSSTTGLQYF
-	TRBJ1-6	few	TRBV12-3/TRBV12-4	TGTGCCAGCGGATTAAGCTCCTATAATTCACCCCTCCACTTT	CASGLSSYNSPLHF
-	TRBJ1-2	many	TRBV5-1	TGCGCCAGCAGCTTGCCAGGGAGCGCTTCTGGCTACACCTTC	CASSLPGSASGYTF
-	TRBJ2-2	-	TRBV3-1	TGTGCCAGCAGCCAAGAAGGTCGCACCGGGGAGCTGTTTTTT	CASSQEGRTGELFF
-	TRBJ2-4	-	TRBV20-1	TGCAGTGCCAGGGGGCAGGGTGGTAGCGGGGGCCCCTTAGCCAAAAACATTCAGTACTTC	CSARGQGGSGGPLAKNIQYF
-	TRBJ2-1	many	TRBV5-5	TGTGCCAGCAGCCGCTGGCGCGACAATGAGCAGTTCTTC	CASSRWRDNEQFF
TRBD2	TRBJ2-1	many	TRBV7-3	TGTGCCAGCAGCTTAGAGTCTTGGACTAGCGGGGTTGGGGAGCAGTTCTTC	CASSLESWTSGVGEQFF
TRBD1	TRBJ2-2	many	TRBV6-1	TGTGCCAGCATTGCCGGGACAGGGGGCCTTGGGACCGGGGAGCTGTTTTTT	CASIAGTGGLGTGELFF
TRBD2	TRBJ2-5	few	TRBV20-1	TGCAGTGCCGACCCTAGCGGGCGAGGGGAGACCCAGTACTTC	CSADPSGRGETQYF
TRBD1	TRBJ2-1	many	TRBV5-6	TGTGCCAGCAGCTTGTGGGACAGGGGCCATGAGCAGTTCTTC	CASSLWDRGHEQFF
TRBD2	TRBJ2-1	-	TRBV12-3/TRBV12-4	TGTGCCAGCAGCTTGGGACTAGCGGGGGGGCGTACGGACAATGAGCAGTTCTTC	CASSLGLAGGRTDNEQFF
-	TRBJ2-5	many	TRBV10-3	TGTGCCATCAGTGTTGCCAGGGTTCCAGAGACCCAGTACTTC	CAISVARVPETQYF
TRBD2	TRBJ2-1	few	TRBV12-3/TRBV12-4	TGTGCCAGCAGGATATCCGGGACTAGCGGCTACAATGAGCAGTTCTTC	CASRISGTSGYNEQFF
-	TRBJ1-6	few	TRBV3-1	TGTGCCAGCAGCCCCCAGCAGGATTCACCCCTCCACTTT	CASSPQQDSPLHF
TRBD1	TRBJ2-7	many	TRBV10-3	TGTGCCATCAGTGAGGGGACAGGGGGCAGGGAGTACTTC	CAISEGTGGREYF
-	TRBJ1-5	many	TRBV7-2	TGTGCCAGCAGCTTAGTTGTTAGCAATCAGCCCCAGCATTTT	CASSLVVSNQPQHF
TRBD2	TRBJ2-3	-	TRBV28	TGTGCCAGCAGTCCTTACACCCGCTCCGTGCGGGGGGGCGCAGATACGCAGTATTTT	CASSPYTRSVRGGADTQYF
-	TRBJ1-2	few	TRBV20-1	TGCAGTGCTATTACAGGGCGTAGCTATGGCTACACCTTC	CSAITGRSYGYTF
TRBD2	TRBJ2-7	few	TRBV7-9	TGTGCCAGCAGCTTGGGGGGGGAGGCTCCATCGGGTGAGCAGTACTTC	CASSLGGEAPSGEQYF
-	TRBJ1-6	-	TRBV19	TGTGCCAGTAGTGCGGGGGTAGGTAATTCACCCCTCCACTTT	CASSAGVGNSPLHF
-	TRBJ1-1	many	TRBV28	TGTGCCAGCCGAAACGAACCGAACACTGAAGCTTTCTTT	CASRNEPNTEAFF
TRBD1	TRBJ1-3	-	TRBV5-6	TGTGCCAGCAGCATAAGGACAGGCTACTCTGGAAACACCATATATTTT	CASSIRTGYSGNTIYF
TRBD1	TRBJ2-7	many	TRBV7-8	TGTGCCAGCAGCTTAATTGGGACAGACTACGAGCAGTACTTC	CASSLIGTDYEQYF
-	TRBJ2-1	many	TRBV7-8	TGTGCCAGCAGCTTTACTGGCTCCTACAATGAGCAGTTCTTC	CASSFTGSYNEQFF
-	TRBJ2-7	-	TRBV28	TGTGCCAGCAGTATACACGAGCAGTACTTC	CASSIHEQYF
-	TRBJ2-1	many	TRBV20-1	TGCAGTTCCCCACGTATAGCGGAAGACAATGAGCAGTTCTTC	CSSPRIAEDNEQFF
-	TRBJ1-1	few	TRBV7-2	TGTGCCAGCAGCACCGGACGGCGTGTGAACACTGAAGCTTTCTTT	CASSTGRRVNTEAFF
TRBD1	TRBJ1-6	many	TRBV29-1	TGCAGCGTGCGACAGGGGGCGAGAAATTCACCCCTCCACTTT	CSVRQGARNSPLHF
TRBD2	TRBJ2-3	many	TRBV5-1	TGCGCCAGCAGCGATCCTCTAGCGGGGACCCTGACAGATACGCAGTATTTT	CASSDPLAGTLTDTQYF
-	TRBJ1-5	-	TRBV3-1	TGTGCCAGCAGCCAAAAGGGAGCAGGGCGGAGCAATCAGCCCCAGCATTTT	CASSQKGAGRSNQPQHF
TRBD1	TRBJ2-7	-	TRBV7-3	TGTGCCAGCAGCTCACAGGGGAGCTCCTACGAGCAGTACTTC	CASSSQGSSYEQYF
TRBD2	TRBJ2-2	many	TRBV5-1	TGCGCCAGCAGCTTGGACCGGCTAGCGGGCGCGAACACCGGGGAGCTGTTTTTT	CASSLDRLAGANTGELFF
TRBD1	TRBJ2-2	many	TRBV27	TGTGCCAGCACCCCCGGGACAGGGTCGGCCGGGGAGCTGTTTTTT	CASTPGTGSAGELFF
-	TRBJ2-1	many	TRBV20-1	TGCAGTGCTAGATTCCGGGCGGAAGGTTACAATGAGCAGTTCTTC	CSARFRAEGYNEQFF
-	TRBJ1-1	many	TRBV7-9	TGTGCCAGCAGCTTAATGTCGGTGGGAGACACTGAAGCTTTCTTT	CASSLMSVGDTEAFF
-	TRBJ2-4	many	TRBV5-1	TGCGCCAGCAGCCAAGGGGACATTCAGTACTTC	CASSQGDIQYF
TRBD2	TRBJ2-2	many	TRBV20-1	TGCAGTGCTAGACGCGGGGGGCCTTTCACCGGGGAGCTGTTTTTT	CSARRGGPFTGELFF
-	TRBJ2-2	few	TRBV20-1	TGCAGTGCCGCTCCGGAGAACACCGGGGAGCTGTTTTTT	CSAAPENTGELFF
-	TRBJ1-5	many	TRBV3-1	TGTGCCAGCAGCCAAGTATCCGGGAATCAGCCCCAGCATTTT	CASSQVSGNQPQHF
TRBD1	TRBJ1-1	many	TRBV7-3	TGTGCCAGCAGCCTCCGACAGGGGGGGACTGAAGCTTTCTTT	CASSLRQGGTEAFF
TRBD2	TRBJ2-3	many	TRBV4-2	TGTGCCAGCAGCCAAGAGACTAGCGGGGGGTCTTACACAGATACGCAGTATTTT	CASSQETSGGSYTDTQYF
-	TRBJ2-3	many	TRBV11-2	TGTGCCAGCAGCTTAGTTGGGCGCGGGGCAGATACGCAGTATTTT	CASSLVGRGADTQYF
TRBD1	TRBJ1-5	few	TRBV7-9	TGTGCCAGCAGCCCAGGGACAGGGGACGGCAATCAGCCCCAGCATTTT	CASSPGTGDGNQPQHF
-	TRBJ2-3	many	TRBV7-2	TGTGCCAGCAGCTCGGGACTGACGCAGTATTTT	CASSSGLTQYF
TRBD1	TRBJ1-5	-	TRBV10-3	TGTGCCATCAGTGACTTCGGACAGGGTTTTGGTGGTAGCAATCAGCCCCAGCATTTT	CAISDFGQGFGGSNQPQHF